A single sample gave rise to the 25 T cell receptor beta chains below, sequenced in a study of beta chain features in type 1 diabetes. Expressed TCRB transcripts were sequenced after all isolated RNA was converted to cDNA. Some clones are missing from TCRdb's copy, which holds only in-frame ones; the method was immunoSEQ multiplex PCR. Of a few hundred thousand clones listed, around 10% are singletons. The sequencing sample was made of naive CD4+ T cells from blood. These receptors were obtained from a woman aged 18 to 35 in good health.

The chain links TRBV30 to TRBJ1-5, with D tentatively TRBD1 (5 bases). The CDR3 is 16 residues long. Germline CDR1 is GTSNPN and CDR2 is SVGIG (reference sequence). V shed 2 bases and J shed 1 base, with 15 bases lying between them. CDR3 residues: CAWSSPARQSNQPQHF. The CDR3 DNA sequence: TGTGCCTGGAGTTCTCCCGCCCGACAGAGCAATCAGCCCCAGCATTTT. Variable domain in full (rest from reference TRBV30 and TRBJ1-5): SQTIHQWPATLVQPVGSPLSLECTVEGTSNPNLYWYRQAAGRGLQLLFYSVGIGQISSEVPQNLSASRPQDRQFILSSKKLLLSDSGFYLCAWSSPARQSNQPQHFGDGTRLSIL.

The genes are TRBV12-5 and TRBJ2-1; 15 nucleotides agree with TRBD2. The CDR3 runs 14 residues. J gave up 9 bases and V 10 bases, and 7 bases lay outside the gene matches. Germline loops: CDR1 LGHNT, CDR2 FRNRAP. CDR3 coding DNA: TGTGCTACCGGGACTAGCGGGAGGTTGGGTGAGCAGTTCTTC. Translation gives CATGTSGRLGEQFF.

Remarks on this clone: The junction departs from the called germline gene at one end, perhaps through a read error. The rearrangement uses TRBV6-1 and TRBJ2-4, with D possibly TRBD1 on 6 matching bases. The CDR3 sequence is 14 residues long. Germline lookup yields CDR1 MNHNS and CDR2 SASEGT. The chain's CDR3 is CASSESWGQRAASF. The CDR3 DNA is TGTGCCAGCAGTGAAAGCTGGGGACAAAGGGCGGCCTCCTTC.

This clone was detected a few times. The gene calls are TRBV28 and TRBJ1-2; 9 positions agree with TRBD1. The length of the CDR3 is 12 residues. With 7 bases clipped from V and 5 bases from J, the junction kept 2 bases outside the gene matches. Germline values: CDR1 MDHEN, CDR2 SYDVKM. The chain's CDR3 is CASTGTGYGYTF. Written as DNA, the CDR3 is TGTGCCAGCACAGGGACAGGGTATGGCTACACCTTC.

This clone was recorded a few times. V gene TRBV19 combines with J gene TRBJ1-1; 7 bases map to TRBD1. CDR1 and CDR2 (germline): LNHDA, SQIVND (reference sequence). The trim removed 6 bases at V and 2 bases at J, leaving 9 bases unmatched. CDR3 length: 15 residues. CDR3 loop: CASSSTGVRNTEAFF. CDR3 coding DNA: TGTGCCAGTAGCTCCACAGGGGTCCGTAACACTGAAGCTTTCTTT.

This chain links TRBV28 with TRBJ1-2, with 8 positions matching TRBD1. V shed 1 base, J shed 4 bases, and the junction held 11 bases outside the gene matches. This CDR3 has 17 residues. Germline CDR1 is MDHEN and CDR2 is SYDVKM. The CDR3 spells CASSLSGQGGILYGYTF. The CDR3 nucleotides read TGTGCCAGCAGTTTATCTGGACAGGGTGGAATCCTCTATGGCTACACCTTC.

The chain joins TRBV6-1 to TRBJ2-7; TRBD1 agrees at 7 bases. The CDR3 runs to 15 residues. Germline V gene data show CDR1 as MNHNS and CDR2 as SASEGT. V shed 4 bases and J 0 bases; nucleotides not matched to a gene: 6. CDR3 nucleotide sequence: TGTGCCAGCAGTGGACACGGGGACAGCTCCTACGAGCAGTACTTC. Protein sequence: CASSGHGDSSYEQYF.

This clone was observed a handful of times. V and J are TRBV4-1 and TRBJ1-4; D uncertain. CDR1 is MGHRA and CDR2 is YSYEKL in the germline V gene. V shed 3 bases and J shed 0 bases, with 8 bases lying between them. The CDR3 extends over 15 amino acids. As DNA, the CDR3 is TGCGCCAGCAGCCACGGACTTGCAACTAATGAAAAACTGTTTTTT. It is translated as CASSHGLATNEKLFF.

This clone was found a few times. CDR3 sequence: CASSTASTGRTEAFF. CDR3 DNA sequence: TGTGCCAGTAGTACAGCGTCTACGGGAAGGACTGAAGCTTTCTTT. The chain has TRBV19 and TRBJ1-1; D is undetermined. The germline V gene encodes CDR1 LNHDA and CDR2 SQIVND (reference sequence). Trimming removed 4 bases from V and 5 bases from J, with 17 bases in between. The CDR3 is 15 residues long. The full variable domain, rest sourced from reference TRBV19 and TRBJ1-1, is DGGITQSPKYLFRKEGQNVTLSCEQNLNHDAMYWYRQDPGQGLRLIYYSQIVNDFQKGDIAEGYSVSREKKESFPLTVTSAQKNPTAFYLCASSTASTGRTEAFFGQGTRLTVV.

This clone was counted between two and nine times. The rearrangement uses TRBV11-2 and TRBJ2-2; TRBD1 aligns across 8 bases. V lost 0 bases, J lost 8 bases, and 2 bases stayed unmatched. Germline-derived CDR1 and CDR2 are SGHAT and FQNNGV. The CDR3 is 14 amino acids. This chain's CDR3 is CASSLDRDRGELFF. The CDR3 DNA reads as TGTGCCAGCAGCTTAGATCGGGACAGGGGGGAGCTGTTTTTT.

In this sample, this clone turned up a few times. This chain connects TRBV11-1 to TRBJ1-4, with 8 bases that match TRBD1. There are 15 residues in the CDR3. Germline CDR1 reads SGHAT; CDR2 reads FQDESV (reference sequence). V lost 4 bases and J lost 4; bases outside the gene matches: 5. The CDR3 DNA sequence: TGTGCCAGCAGCTACGGGACAGGCTTTAATGAAAAACTGTTTTTT. This translates into CASSYGTGFNEKLFF. Full variable domain (remainder filled in from reference TRBV11-1 and TRBJ1-4): EAEVAQSPRYKITEKSQAVAFWCDPISGHATLYWYRQILGQGPELLVQFQDESVVDDSQLPKDRFSAERLKGVDSTLKIQPAELGDSAMYLCASSYGTGFNEKLFFGSGTQLSVL.

This clone has a handful of counts. The genes are TRBV30 and TRBJ1-3, with D hard to call. The V gene lost 8 bases and the J gene lost 0 bases, with 11 bases spanning the gap. Germline lookup yields CDR1 GTSNPN and CDR2 SVGIG (reference sequence). The CDR3 spans 13 residues. Here the CDR3 reads CAGTVRSGNTIYF. In DNA form, the CDR3 reads TGTGCCGGTACGGTGCGCTCTGGAAACACCATATATTTT. The whole variable domain, filled in from reference TRBV30 and TRBJ1-3, reads SQTIHQWPATLVQPVGSPLSLECTVEGTSNPNLYWYRQAAGRGLQLLFYSVGIGQISSEVPQNLSASRPQDRQFILSSKKLLLSDSGFYLCAGTVRSGNTIYFGEGSWLTVV.

This chain connects TRBV7-2 to TRBJ2-5; perhaps TRBD1 as D (6 bases). The DNA end favors TRBJ2-7, so the J call may be wrong. Germline V gives CDR1 SGHTA, CDR2 FQGNSA. CDR3 length: 14 residues. The CDR3 region has the DNA TGTGCCAGCAGTACCGGCCAGGGGACCTACGAGCAGTACTTC. Protein: CASSTGQGTYEQYF.

This clone has at least ten counts. The chain uses TRBV30 and TRBJ1-2; D call uncertain. The CDR3 sequence is 10 residues long. CDR1 and CDR2 from the germline V gene are GTSNPN and SVGIG (reference sequence). V dropped 5 bases and J dropped 7 bases, with 8 bases sitting between them. This chain's CDR3 is CAWGAGGYTF. The CDR3 bases are TGTGCCTGGGGCGCGGGTGGCTACACCTTC.

The V gene is TRBV2, the J gene TRBJ2-1; 7 bases match TRBD2. This CDR3 has 15 amino acids. Germline V gene data show CDR1 as SNHLY and CDR2 as FYNNEI. The V segment lost 4 bases and the J segment 6 bases; nucleotides outside the gene matches: 9. The CDR3 protein is CASSARREPGNEQFF. The DNA of the CDR3 is TGTGCCAGCAGTGCTAGGCGGGAGCCCGGCAATGAGCAGTTCTTC.

V gene TRBV6-6 combines with J gene TRBJ1-1; 8 bases agree with TRBD1. With V trimmed by 8 bases and J by 6 bases, 2 bases remained unmatched. CDR1 MNHNY and CDR2 SVGAGI come from the germline V gene (reference sequence). The CDR3 is 11 amino acids. This CDR3 reads CASQGAAEAFF. CDR3 sequence (DNA): TGTGCCAGCCAGGGGGCGGCTGAAGCTTTCTTT.

The chain couples TRBV15 to TRBJ1-2; D is perhaps TRBD1 (5 bases). Per the germline V gene, CDR1 is LNHNV and CDR2 is YYDKDF (reference sequence). The length of the CDR3 is 19 residues. V was shortened by 0 bases and J by 4 bases, with 24 bases between the two germline ends. The CDR3 coding sequence is TGTGCCACCAGCAGAGAAAGAGGTTCACGTGGGGCGCGAAGCTATGGCTACACCTTC. It specifies CATSRERGSRGARSYGYTF.

In its sample, this clone was seen a few times. The genes are TRBV20-1 and TRBJ1-2; D is undetermined. V was cut by 1 base and J by 8 bases, with 8 bases left in between. The CDR3 extends over 11 amino acids. Germline V lookup: CDR1 DFQATT, CDR2 SNEGSKA (reference sequence). In DNA form, the CDR3 reads TGCAGTGCTAGAGTCGGAGAAGGCTACACCTTC. It is translated as CSARVGEGYTF.

The V gene is TRBV29-1, the J gene TRBJ2-7, with D possibly being TRBD2 (6 bases). This CDR3 spans 15 amino acids. Germline V CDR1 and CDR2: SQVTM, ANQGSEA. V shed 4 bases and J shed 3 bases, with 19 bases lying between them. DNA of the CDR3: TGCAGCGTTGTGGGGGGTGCCGGGGCCGACTACGAGCAGTACTTC. Translating gives CSVVGGAGADYEQYF.

The genes are TRBV19 and TRBJ2-1, with TRBD2 matching over 7 bases. Germline values: CDR1 LNHDA, CDR2 SQIVND (reference sequence). V lost 6 bases, J lost 6 bases, and 14 bases stayed unmatched. The CDR3 is 16 amino acids. CDR3 DNA sequence: TGTGCCAGTAGACGACGGGCAGCGGGAAGTCTCAATGAGCAGTTCTTC. Its translation: CASRRRAAGSLNEQFF.

This clone was counted a few times. The chain recombines TRBV5-6 with TRBJ2-7, with D tentatively TRBD1 (6 bases). V was shortened by 4 bases and J by 6 bases, with 11 bases between the two germline ends. The CDR3 covers 12 residues. Germline V CDR1 and CDR2: SGHDT, YYEEEE. CDR3 protein: CASSPGQFEQYF. The CDR3 nucleotides read TGTGCCAGCAGCCCTGGACAGTTCGAGCAGTACTTC.

V is TRBV2 and J is TRBJ1-5; no clear D. Trimming removed 1 base at V and 2 bases at J, with 9 bases between. Looked up from germline, CDR1 is SNHLY and CDR2 is FYNNEI. There are 15 residues in the CDR3. As DNA, the CDR3 is TGTGCCAGCAGTGAAGACTCCGGGGGCAATCAGCCCCAGCATTTT. Its protein product is CASSEDSGGNQPQHF.

This clone was counted ten times or more. The V call is TRBV7-9, the J call TRBJ2-6, with D possibly being TRBD2 (6 bases). The CDR3 has 15 residues. Germline assignment: CDR1 SEHNR and CDR2 FQNEAQ (reference sequence). Trimming cost V 4 bases and J 2 bases, with 9 bases left between them. CDR3 DNA: TGTGCCAGCAGCTACGGGGAGGCTGGGGCCAACGTCCTGACTTTC. Translated: CASSYGEAGANVLTF.

In its sample, this clone was seen a few times. The chain carries TRBV5-1 and TRBJ2-7; 11 bases line up with TRBD2. J lost 5 bases, V lost 2 bases, and 9 bases had no gene match. CDR1 is SGHRS, CDR2 YFSETQ, per germline. There are 16 residues in the CDR3. The CDR3 coding sequence is TGCGCCAGCAGCTTAAATCCTACTAGCGGGGGTGACGAGCAGTACTTC. Its translation is CASSLNPTSGGDEQYF.

V and J are TRBV4-1 and TRBJ2-3; 10 bases match TRBD2. With 0 bases clipped from V and 6 bases from J, the junction kept 6 bases outside the gene matches. The CDR3 has 16 residues. The germline gives CDR1 MGHRA, CDR2 YSYEKL. The DNA of the CDR3 is TGCGCCAGCAGCCAAGATCGACTAGCGGGTCTTGATACGCAGTATTTT. As protein: CASSQDRLAGLDTQYF.